This is a list of T cell receptor beta chains from one sample in a study of cytomegalovirus exposure and HLA in healthy donors. Profiling relied on immunoSEQ multiplex PCR, and the TCRdb table lists in-frame clones only, not all of them. The sample yields tens of thousands of clones, around 77% seen once. What was sequenced was PBMCs. All receptors derive from a man aged 50 or older in good health and CMV-seronegative. Both conserved end residues are part of each CDR3. The D gene is left open where the match is weak. Part of the rows lack a size; the others show once, few, many or a class for expanded clones.

. TRBJ2-7 TRBV14 . TGTGCCAGCAGCCCCAATAGCTACGAGCAGTACTTC CASSPNSYEQYF
TRBD2 TRBJ2-7 TRBV28 . TGTGCCAGCAGTTTGCGGGGGGGAATCCACGAGCAGTACTTC CASSLRGGIHEQYF
. TRBJ2-2 TRBV7-9 . TGTGCCAGCAGGGGCCGATCGAACACCGGGGAGCTGTTTTTT CASRGRSNTGELFF
. TRBJ2-7 TRBV2 . TGTGCCAGCAGCGCACCGAGCTCCTACGAGCAGTACTTC CASSAPSSYEQYF
. TRBJ2-1 TRBV28 once TGTGCCACCTCCCGCGGTAGGGAGCCTGAGCAGTTCTTC CATSRGREPEQFF
. TRBJ1-5 TRBV27 . TGTGCCAGCAGAAACATCGACACGATCAATCAGCCCCAGCATTTT CASRNIDTINQPQHF
. TRBJ2-7 TRBV7-9 . TGTGCCAGCAGCTTAGGGGAGCGGGCCTACGAGCAGTACTTC CASSLGERAYEQYF
. TRBJ1-1 TRBV30 . TGTGCCTGGGAAGGAGGGGATGGGACTGAAGCTTTCTTT CAWEGGDGTEAFF
. TRBJ1-2 TRBV27 . TGTGCCAGCAGTTACGGACAGTTTAACTATGGCTACACCTTC CASSYGQFNYGYTF
. TRBJ2-1 TRBV4-1 . TGCGCCAGCAGCCGTCGAACACAAACAAGCTCCTACAATGAGCAGTTCTTC CASSRRTQTSSYNEQFF
. TRBJ2-7 TRBV27 . TGTGCCAGCAGTTGGCAGGGGCAGATTAACGAGCAGTACTTC CASSWQGQINEQYF
. TRBJ1-2 TRBV7-9 . TGTGCCAGCAGCTTAGATGGGGGGAGCTATGGCTACACCTTC CASSLDGGSYGYTF
TRBD1 TRBJ2-6 TRBV6-1 . TGTGCCAGCTGGACAGGGGGGAGTGGGGCCAACGTCCTGACTTTC CASWTGGSGANVLTF
TRBD1 TRBJ1-1 TRBV10-3 . TGTGCCATCAGTAGACGGGACAGGGGATGGGAGACTGAAGCTTTCTTT CAISRRDRGWETEAFF
. TRBJ2-3 TRBV11-2 . TGTGCCAGCGGGCTCAACCCGAACACAGATACGCAGTATTTT CASGLNPNTDTQYF
TRBD2 TRBJ2-1 TRBV4-1 . TGCGCCAGCAGCCACGGACTAGCGGGGGGTTTAGAGCAGTTCTTC CASSHGLAGGLEQFF
. TRBJ1-1 TRBV7-9 . TGTGCCAGCAGCTTGGCAGCAGGGACTGAAGCTTTCTTT CASSLAAGTEAFF
. TRBJ1-5 TRBV28 . TGTGCCAGCCAGGAAACTAATCAGCCCCAGCATTTT CASQETNQPQHF
. TRBJ1-1 TRBV28 few TGTGCCAGCACAGGGGAAAACACTGAAGCTTTCTTT CASTGENTEAFF
. TRBJ1-4 TRBV4-1 . TGCGCCAGCAGCCAAGGGCCCCAGGGGATAGGGGAAAAACTGTTTTTT CASSQGPQGIGEKLFF
. TRBJ2-1 TRBV27 . TGTGCCAGCAAAAGCGGGCTATCCTACAATGAGCAGTTCTTC CASKSGLSYNEQFF
TRBD2 TRBJ2-7 TRBV25-1 . TGTGCCAGCAACGGACGGGGGGAGTACGAGCAGTACTTC CASNGRGEYEQYF
TRBD2 TRBJ2-7 TRBV9 . TGTGCCAGCAGCGTAAGTGGCGGGGGGACCTACGAGCAGTACTTC CASSVSGGGTYEQYF
. TRBJ1-1 TRBV21-1 . TGTGCCAGCAGCAAGGTAGGGGTACCGAACACTGAAGCTTTCTTT CASSKVGVPNTEAFF
TRBD1 TRBJ1-1 TRBV5-1 once TGCGCCAGCAGCCCGGGACAGTCGATCAACACTGAAGCTTTCTTT CASSPGQSINTEAFF
. TRBJ1-1 TRBV6-5 . TGTGCCAGCAGTTACTCGAGAGCCTCGGGAACTGAAGCTTTCTTT CASSYSRASGTEAFF
. TRBJ2-5 TRBV10-3 . TGTGCCATCAGTGAAGGGGGTCATCAAGAGACCCAGTACTTC CAISEGGHQETQYF
. TRBJ2-7 TRBV5-1 . TGCGCCAGCAGCTTAGACAGTAAATACGAGCAGTACTTC CASSLDSKYEQYF
. TRBJ1-1 TRBV6-5 . TGTGCCAGCAGTTACTCGTTGAGGGCGGAGGCTTTCTTT CASSYSLRAEAFF
TRBD1 TRBJ1-1 TRBV9 . TGTGCCAGCAGCGTACTCGAGGGGGCAGGAGCTGAAGCTTTCTTT CASSVLEGAGAEAFF
TRBD2 TRBJ2-3 TRBV28 . TGTGCCAGCAGCCCAGGACTAGCGGGAGGCACAGATACGCAGTATTTT CASSPGLAGGTDTQYF
. TRBJ2-3 TRBV29-1 . TGCAGCGTTGAACAGGGCATCAACACAGATACGCAGTATTTT CSVEQGINTDTQYF
. TRBJ1-1 TRBV28 . TGTGCCAGCAGTCCCCCAGGGGTGAGGTGGACTGAAGCTTTCTTT CASSPPGVRWTEAFF
. TRBJ1-2 TRBV6-4 once TGTGCCAGCAGTGACTCGGAGCACAACGGCTACACCTTC CASSDSEHNGYTF
TRBD2 TRBJ2-1 TRBV19 once TGTGCCAGTAGTATCGCCGGAGGGACTAGCGTCTACGGTGAGCAGTTCTTC CASSIAGGTSVYGEQFF
TRBD1 TRBJ2-7 TRBV18 . TGTGCCAGCTCATATACAGGGACAGGGCATTACGAGCAGTACTTC CASSYTGTGHYEQYF
TRBD1 TRBJ2-3 TRBV11-3 . TGTGCCAGCAGCCCAAAGGGGACAGAGAATACGCAGTATTTT CASSPKGTENTQYF
TRBD1 TRBJ2-7 TRBV11-3 once TGTGCCAGCAGCTCACAGGGGAAAGAGCAGTACTTC CASSSQGKEQYF
. TRBJ1-6 TRBV6-5 . TGTGCCAGCAGTTATATGGGGCAGGGGTCACCCCTCCACTTT CASSYMGQGSPLHF
. TRBJ1-4 TRBV5-1 . TGCGCCAGCAGCTTGGCGGTAGGGGTGTCTAATGAAAAACTGTTTTTT CASSLAVGVSNEKLFF
. TRBJ1-1 TRBV11-2 . TGTGCCAGCAGCTTAGTAAGCGACACTGAAGCTTTCTTT CASSLVSDTEAFF
TRBD1 TRBJ2-7 TRBV27 . TGTGCCAGCAGTCCTGGGACAGGGGAGTACGAGCAGTACTTC CASSPGTGEYEQYF
. TRBJ2-5 TRBV30 . TGTGCCTGGAGTCGTTGGGGAGGTGGGGAGACCCAGTACTTC CAWSRWGGGETQYF
. TRBJ2-7 TRBV6-5 . TGTGCCAGCAGTTACTCGTACACCCTCCCCCACGAGCAGTACTTC CASSYSYTLPHEQYF
. TRBJ1-1 TRBV7-2 . TGTGCCAGCAGCTCTAGAGAGGACACTGAAGCTTTCTTT CASSSREDTEAFF
TRBD1 TRBJ2-7 TRBV28 . TGTGCCAGCAGTTTACGTGGACAGGGCTACGAGCAGTACTTC CASSLRGQGYEQYF
. TRBJ2-5 TRBV10-3 . TGTGCCATCAGTGAGTCATTAGCTGAGGAGACCCAGTACTTC CAISESLAEETQYF
TRBD2 TRBJ2-2 TRBV30 . TGTGCCTGGAAGCAGCGGGGCAGCGCGAACACCGGGGAGCTGTTTTTT CAWKQRGSANTGELFF
TRBD2 TRBJ2-1 TRBV5-1 . TGCGCCAGCAGAGAATTTCCGGAACTAGCGGCGAATGAGCAGTTCTTC CASREFPELAANEQFF
. TRBJ2-1 TRBV7-2 . TGTGCCAGCAGCTTTTCTGCGGGAAGGTACAATGAGCAGTTCTTC CASSFSAGRYNEQFF
TRBD2 TRBJ2-2 TRBV14 . TGTGCCAGCAGCCAAAGGACTAGCGGCAACGGGGAGCTGTTTTTT CASSQRTSGNGELFF
. TRBJ1-3 TRBV6-6 . TGTGCCAGCAGCCTAAGCACGGGGTCGGGAAACACCATATATTTT CASSLSTGSGNTIYF
. TRBJ2-7 TRBV5-6 . TGTGCCAGCAGCCCTGGGACTCTGAAGTACTACGAGCAGTACTTC CASSPGTLKYYEQYF
. TRBJ2-2 TRBV7-3 . TGTGCCAGCAGACAGTCCACGAACACCGGGGAGCTGTTTTTT CASRQSTNTGELFF
TRBD1 TRBJ1-1 TRBV7-9 few TGTGCCAGCAGCTCGGGACAGGTGGAAACTGAAGCTTTCTTT CASSSGQVETEAFF
TRBD1 TRBJ2-7 TRBV28 . TGTGCCAGCGGAACAGGGGGGTATGGCTACGAGCAGTACTTC CASGTGGYGYEQYF
. TRBJ1-1 TRBV29-1 . TGCAGCGCCAAGGGTAGGTTCAGGGTCGCTGAAGCTTTCTTT CSAKGRFRVAEAFF